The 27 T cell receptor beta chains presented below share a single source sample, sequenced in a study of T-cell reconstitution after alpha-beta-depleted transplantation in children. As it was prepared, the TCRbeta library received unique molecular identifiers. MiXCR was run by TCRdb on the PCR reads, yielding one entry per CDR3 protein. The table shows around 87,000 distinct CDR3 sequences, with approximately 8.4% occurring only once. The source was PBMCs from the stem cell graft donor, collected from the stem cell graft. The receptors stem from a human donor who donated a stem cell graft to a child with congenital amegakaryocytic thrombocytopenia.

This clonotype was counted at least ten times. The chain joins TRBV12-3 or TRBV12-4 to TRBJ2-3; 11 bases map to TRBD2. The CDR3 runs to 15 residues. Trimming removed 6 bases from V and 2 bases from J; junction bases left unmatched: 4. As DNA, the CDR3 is TGTGCCAGCAGGACTAGCGGGGCGCCCACAGATACGCAGTATTTT. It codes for CASRTSGAPTDTQYF.

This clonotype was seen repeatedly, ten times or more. The CDR3 DNA reads as TGCAGTGCTGCGGAACTAGCGGGACAGACCAATGAGCAGTTCTTC. Translating gives CSAAELAGQTNEQFF. The chain combines TRBV20-1 with TRBJ2-1, with 10 bases fitting TRBD2. Trimming cost V 5 bases and J 6 bases; bases outside gene matches: 10. The germline gives CDR1 DFQATT, CDR2 SNEGSKA (reference sequence). The CDR3 loop spans 15 amino acids.

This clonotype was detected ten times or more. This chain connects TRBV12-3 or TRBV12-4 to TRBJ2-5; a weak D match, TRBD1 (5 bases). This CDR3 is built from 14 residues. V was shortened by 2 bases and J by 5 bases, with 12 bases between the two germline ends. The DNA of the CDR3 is TGTGCCAGCAGTTTAAGGGGTCAGGGCGAGACCCAGTACTTC. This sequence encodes CASSLRGQGETQYF.

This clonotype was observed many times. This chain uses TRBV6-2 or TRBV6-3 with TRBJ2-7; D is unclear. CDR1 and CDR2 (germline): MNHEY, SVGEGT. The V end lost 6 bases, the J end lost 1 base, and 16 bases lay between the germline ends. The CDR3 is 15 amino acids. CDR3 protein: CASRYRAIPSYEQYF. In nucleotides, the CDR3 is TGTGCCAGCAGATACCGGGCCATACCGTCCTACGAGCAGTACTTC.

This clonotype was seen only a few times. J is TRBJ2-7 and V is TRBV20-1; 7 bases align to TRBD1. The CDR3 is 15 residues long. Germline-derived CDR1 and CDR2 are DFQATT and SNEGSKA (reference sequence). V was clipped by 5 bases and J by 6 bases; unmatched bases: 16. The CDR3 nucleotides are TGCAGTGCTCTTCCCCAGACAGGGAGAAGGGCCGAGCAGTACTTC. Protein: CSALPQTGRRAEQYF.

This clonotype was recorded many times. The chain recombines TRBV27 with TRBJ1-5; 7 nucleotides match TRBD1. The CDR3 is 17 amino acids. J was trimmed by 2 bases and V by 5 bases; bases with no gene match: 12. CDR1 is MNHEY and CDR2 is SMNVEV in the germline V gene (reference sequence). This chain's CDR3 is CASSGGGGKMGNQPQHF. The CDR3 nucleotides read TGTGCCAGCAGTGGCGGAGGGGGCAAGATGGGCAATCAGCCCCAGCATTTT.

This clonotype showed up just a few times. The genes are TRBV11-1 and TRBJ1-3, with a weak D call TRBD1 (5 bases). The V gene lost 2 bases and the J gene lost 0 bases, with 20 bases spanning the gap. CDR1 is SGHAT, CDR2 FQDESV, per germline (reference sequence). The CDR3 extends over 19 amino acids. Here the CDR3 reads CASSLRTKGATFSGNTIYF. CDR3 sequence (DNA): TGTGCCAGCAGCTTACGCACTAAAGGGGCGACTTTCTCTGGAAACACCATATATTTT.

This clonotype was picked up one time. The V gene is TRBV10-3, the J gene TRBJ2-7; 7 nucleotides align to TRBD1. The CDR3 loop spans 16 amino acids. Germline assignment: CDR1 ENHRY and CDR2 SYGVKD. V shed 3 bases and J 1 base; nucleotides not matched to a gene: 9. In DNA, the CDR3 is TGTGCCATCAGTGACCCGGGACAGATCTCATCCTACGAGCAGTACTTC. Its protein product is CAISDPGQISSYEQYF.

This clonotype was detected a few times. DNA of the CDR3: TGCGCCAGCAGCGCCGGGACAGGGGGTACTGAAGCTTTCTTT. Its translation is CASSAGTGGTEAFF. The J gene is TRBJ1-1, the V gene TRBV5-1, with 11 bases lining up with TRBD1. CDR3 length: 14 residues. Germline loops: CDR1 SGHRS, CDR2 YFSETQ. J lost 5 bases, V lost 4 bases, and 4 bases had no gene match. The full variable domain, its missing parts supplied by reference TRBV5-1 and TRBJ1-1, is KAGVTQTPRYLIKTRGQQVTLSCSPISGHRSVSWYQQTPGQGLQFLFEYFSETQRNKGNFPGRFSGRQFSNSRSEMNVSTLELGDSALYLCASSAGTGGTEAFFGQGTRLTVV.

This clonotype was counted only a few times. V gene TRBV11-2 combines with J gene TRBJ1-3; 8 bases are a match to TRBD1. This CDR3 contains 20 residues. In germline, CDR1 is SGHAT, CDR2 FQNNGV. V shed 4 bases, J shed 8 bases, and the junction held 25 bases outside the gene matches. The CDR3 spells CASSSPPGQEGTRIGDTIYF. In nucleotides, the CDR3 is TGTGCCAGCAGCTCACCTCCGGGACAGGAGGGGACCCGGATAGGCGACACCATATATTTT.

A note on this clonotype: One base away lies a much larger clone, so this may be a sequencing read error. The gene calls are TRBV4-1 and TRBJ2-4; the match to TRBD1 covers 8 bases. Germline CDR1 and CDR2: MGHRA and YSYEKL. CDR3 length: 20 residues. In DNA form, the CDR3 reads TGCGCCAGCAGCCCCCCCCCGTGGACAGGGAGCTCTTTAGCCAAAAACAGTCAGTACTTC. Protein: CASSPPPWTGSSLAKNSQYF.

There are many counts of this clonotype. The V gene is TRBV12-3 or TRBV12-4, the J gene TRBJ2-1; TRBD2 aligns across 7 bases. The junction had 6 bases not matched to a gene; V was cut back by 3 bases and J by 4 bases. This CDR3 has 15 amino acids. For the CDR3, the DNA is TGTGCCAGCAGTTTGGGTAGCGGGCTTTACAATGAGCAGTTCTTC. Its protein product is CASSLGSGLYNEQFF.

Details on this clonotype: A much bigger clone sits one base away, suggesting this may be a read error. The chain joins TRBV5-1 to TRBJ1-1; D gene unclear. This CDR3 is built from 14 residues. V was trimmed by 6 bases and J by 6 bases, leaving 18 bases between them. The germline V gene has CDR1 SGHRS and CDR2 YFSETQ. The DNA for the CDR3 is TGCGCCAGCACCAGACACGATTCGAGGGCTGAAGCTTTCTTT. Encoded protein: CASTRHDSRAEAFF.

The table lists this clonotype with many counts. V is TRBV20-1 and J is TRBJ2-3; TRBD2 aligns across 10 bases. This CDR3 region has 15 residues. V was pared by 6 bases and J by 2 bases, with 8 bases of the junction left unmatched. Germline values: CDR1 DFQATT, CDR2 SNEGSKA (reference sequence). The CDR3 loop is CSATLLAGITDTQYF. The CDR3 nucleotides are TGCAGTGCGACATTACTAGCGGGGATCACAGATACGCAGTATTTT.

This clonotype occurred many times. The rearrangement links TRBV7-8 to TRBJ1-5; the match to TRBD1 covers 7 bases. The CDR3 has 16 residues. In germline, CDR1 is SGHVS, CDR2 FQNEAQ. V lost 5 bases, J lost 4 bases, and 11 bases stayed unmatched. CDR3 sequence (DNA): TGTGCCAGCAGCCCCCACCAGACAGGGCTTAATCAGCCCCAGCATTTT. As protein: CASSPHQTGLNQPQHF.

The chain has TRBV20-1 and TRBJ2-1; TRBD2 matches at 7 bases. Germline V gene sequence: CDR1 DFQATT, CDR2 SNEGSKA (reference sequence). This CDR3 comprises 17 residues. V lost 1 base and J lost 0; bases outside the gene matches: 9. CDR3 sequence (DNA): TGCAGTGCTAGAGGGACTACTAGCGAGAGCTCCTACAATGAGCAGTTCTTC. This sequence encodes CSARGTTSESSYNEQFF.

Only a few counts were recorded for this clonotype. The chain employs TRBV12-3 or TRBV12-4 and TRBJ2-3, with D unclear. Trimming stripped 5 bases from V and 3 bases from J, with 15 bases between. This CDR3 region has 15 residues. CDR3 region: CASSLLGWRTDTQYF. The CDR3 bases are TGTGCCAGCAGTCTACTGGGGTGGCGGACAGATACGCAGTATTTT.

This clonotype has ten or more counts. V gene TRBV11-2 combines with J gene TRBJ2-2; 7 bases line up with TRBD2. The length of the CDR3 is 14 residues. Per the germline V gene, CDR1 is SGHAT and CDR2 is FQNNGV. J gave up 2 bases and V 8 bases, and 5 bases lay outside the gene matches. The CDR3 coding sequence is TGTGCCAGCGCGGGAGCATTTAACACCGGGGAGCTGTTTTTT. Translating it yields CASAGAFNTGELFF.

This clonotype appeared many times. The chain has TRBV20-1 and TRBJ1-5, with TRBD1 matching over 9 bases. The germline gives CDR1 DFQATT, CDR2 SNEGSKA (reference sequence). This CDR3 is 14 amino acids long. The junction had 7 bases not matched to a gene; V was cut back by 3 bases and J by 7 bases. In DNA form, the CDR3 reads TGCAGTGCTAGCACGGGACAGGGTTTACAGCCCCAGCATTTT. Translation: CSASTGQGLQPQHF.

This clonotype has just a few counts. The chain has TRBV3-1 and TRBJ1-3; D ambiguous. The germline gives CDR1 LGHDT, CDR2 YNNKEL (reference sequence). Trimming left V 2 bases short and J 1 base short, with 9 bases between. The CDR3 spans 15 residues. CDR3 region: CASSQSWSSGNTIYF. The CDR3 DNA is TGTGCCAGCAGCCAATCATGGTCTTCTGGAAACACCATATATTTT.

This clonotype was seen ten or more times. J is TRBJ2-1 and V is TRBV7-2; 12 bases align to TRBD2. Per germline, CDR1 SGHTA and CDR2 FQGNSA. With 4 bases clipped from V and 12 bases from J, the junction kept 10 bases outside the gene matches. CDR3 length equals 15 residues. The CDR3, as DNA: TGTGCCAGCAGCTCAGGACTAGCGGGGCCTCGAGTGCAGTTCTTC. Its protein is CASSSGLAGPRVQFF.

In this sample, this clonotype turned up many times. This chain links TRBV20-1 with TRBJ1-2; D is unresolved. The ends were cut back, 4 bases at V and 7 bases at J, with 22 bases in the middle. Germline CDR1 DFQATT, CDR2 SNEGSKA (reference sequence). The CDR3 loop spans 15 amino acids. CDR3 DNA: TGCAGTGCTAATCCTTATGGGCAGTCCCTCGGTGGCTACACCTTC. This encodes CSANPYGQSLGGYTF.

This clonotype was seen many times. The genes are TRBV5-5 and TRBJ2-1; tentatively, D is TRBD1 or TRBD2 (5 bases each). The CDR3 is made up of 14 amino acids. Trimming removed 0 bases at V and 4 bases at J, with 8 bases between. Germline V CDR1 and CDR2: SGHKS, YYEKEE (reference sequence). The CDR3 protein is CASSLVGAYNEQFF. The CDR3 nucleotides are TGTGCCAGCAGCTTGGTCGGGGCATACAATGAGCAGTTCTTC.

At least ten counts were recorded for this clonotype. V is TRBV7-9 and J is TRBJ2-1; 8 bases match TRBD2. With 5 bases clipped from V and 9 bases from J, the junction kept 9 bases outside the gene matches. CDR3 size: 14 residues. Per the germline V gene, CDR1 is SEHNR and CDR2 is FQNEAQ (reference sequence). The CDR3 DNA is TGTGCCAGCAGCCCCCCGGGACTAGGAGTTGAGCAGTTCTTC. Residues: CASSPPGLGVEQFF.

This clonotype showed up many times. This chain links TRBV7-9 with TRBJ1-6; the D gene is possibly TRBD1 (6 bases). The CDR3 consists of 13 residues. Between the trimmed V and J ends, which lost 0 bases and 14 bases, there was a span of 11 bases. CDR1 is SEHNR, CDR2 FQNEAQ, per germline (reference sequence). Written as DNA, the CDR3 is TGTGCCAGCAGCTTAGCCCCCCCAGGGGCCCTCCACTTT. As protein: CASSLAPPGALHF.

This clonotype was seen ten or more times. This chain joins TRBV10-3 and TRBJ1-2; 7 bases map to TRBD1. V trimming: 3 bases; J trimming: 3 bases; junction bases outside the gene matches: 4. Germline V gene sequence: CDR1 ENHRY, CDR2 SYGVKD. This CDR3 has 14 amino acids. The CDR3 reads CAISERDRDYGYTF. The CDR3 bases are TGTGCCATCAGTGAAAGGGACAGAGACTATGGCTACACCTTC.

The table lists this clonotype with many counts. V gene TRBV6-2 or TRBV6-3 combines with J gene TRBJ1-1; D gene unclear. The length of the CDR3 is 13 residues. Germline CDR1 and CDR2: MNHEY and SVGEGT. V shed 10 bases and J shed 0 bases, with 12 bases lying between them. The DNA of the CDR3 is TGTGCCACCAACGGGAGGATGAACACTGAAGCTTTCTTT. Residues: CATNGRMNTEAFF.